This TCR beta chain comes out of a study of OX40 agonist ivuxolimab in advanced cancers. With respect to this clone: The antigen is unknown.

This CDR3 is 15 amino acids long. Trimming removed 3 bases from V and 7 bases from J, with 19 bases in between. Per the germline V gene, CDR1 is SGHRS and CDR2 is YFSETQ. Libraries were prepared by immunoSEQ multiplex PCR; TCRdb keeps only in-frame clonotypes and omits some of them. This table holds 20,000 to 25,000 clones, approximately 89% found once. Study-wide findings and caveats: A proportion of nonresponders additionally exhibited low normalized T-cell clonal expansion.

The chain is built from TRBV5-1 and TRBJ2-5; weak D call: TRBD1 (6 bases). Material: CD4+ or CD8+ T cells sorted from blood, obtained in a trial of the OX40 agonist ivuxolimab. This clonotype originated in an adult with an advanced solid tumor such as melanoma, head and neck, liver or kidney cancer. The DNA of the CDR3 is TGCGCCAGCAGCTGGGGGATAGCGCAAGGGGGGACCCAGTACTTC. Translating it yields CASSWGIAQGGTQYF.